The 20 T cell receptor beta chains below come from one sample, sequenced in a study of blood T cell repertoires in COVID-19. The repertoire was sequenced with immunoSEQ multiplex PCR; TCRdb's copy has only in-frame clones and lacks some. This sample yields 75,000 to 80,000 clones, of which roughly 85% are seen a single time; around 40% belongs to the top ten. The source material was peripheral blood. The receptor source for this set is a human donor in a cohort sampled during active COVID-19.

This chain connects TRBV7-6 to TRBJ2-7, with TRBD2 identical over 8 bases. The V gene end was trimmed by 5 bases and the J gene end by 2 bases; junction bases not matched to a gene: 5. The CDR3 is 14 residues long. CDR1 SGHVS and CDR2 FNYEAQ come from the germline V gene. The CDR3 here is CASSISGTAYEQYF. DNA of the CDR3: TGTGCCAGCAGCATTAGCGGGACTGCCTACGAGCAGTACTTC.

V and J are TRBV5-4 and TRBJ2-5, with 7 nucleotides matching TRBD1. The CDR3 runs 16 residues. Germline V lookup: CDR1 SGHNT, CDR2 YYREEE (reference sequence). V shed 3 bases, J shed 1 base, and the junction held 9 bases outside the gene matches. The CDR3 DNA reads TGTGCCAGCAGCTCCTGGGGGACAGACCTCCAAGAGACCCAGTACTTC. Amino acids: CASSSWGTDLQETQYF.

This clone appeared a few times. This rearrangement joins TRBV5-4 to TRBJ2-7, with D possibly matching TRBD2 (6 bases). CDR3 length equals 13 residues. The V end lost 3 bases, the J end lost 9 bases, and 16 bases lay between the germline ends. CDR1 is SGHNT and CDR2 is YYREEE in the germline V gene (reference sequence). CDR3: CASSSGRGRPQYF. The CDR3 coding sequence is TGTGCCAGCAGCTCCGGACGGGGGAGACCGCAGTACTTC. Based on the CDR3 plus reference TRBV5-4 and TRBJ2-7, the full variable domain is ETGVTQSPTHLIKTRGQQVTLRCSSQSGHNTVSWYQQALGQGPQFIFQYYREEENGRGNFPPRFSGLQFPNYSSELNVNALELDDSALYLCASSSGRGRPQYFGPGTRLTVT.

This chain links TRBV28 with TRBJ2-3; the D is unclear. The CDR3 is 12 amino acids. Trimming took 4 bases from V and 3 from J, leaving 5 bases between them. Per the germline V gene, CDR1 is MDHEN and CDR2 is SYDVKM. CDR3 sequence (DNA): TGTGCCAGCAGTTCCAGGACAGATACGCAGTATTTT. Translation: CASSSRTDTQYF.

The CDR3 nucleotides read TGCGCCAGCAGTCGAGGGACAGACCCGAACACTGAAGCTTTCTTT. Protein sequence: CASSRGTDPNTEAFF. The chain has TRBV23-1 and TRBJ1-1; 7 bases fit TRBD1. TRBV23-1 carries the ORF label, with uncertain function. The CDR3 contains 15 residues. With 4 bases clipped from V and 1 base from J, the junction kept 6 bases outside the gene matches.

The chain recombines TRBV27 with TRBJ1-1; D is undetermined. V dropped 6 bases and J dropped 0 bases, with 14 bases sitting between them. CDR1 MNHEY and CDR2 SMNVEV come from the germline V gene (reference sequence). The length of the CDR3 is 15 residues. The DNA for the CDR3 is TGTGCCAGCAGCCGCGACTCGGAGATGAACACTGAAGCTTTCTTT. Protein product: CASSRDSEMNTEAFF.

The chain is built from TRBV18 and TRBJ2-1, with 8 bases identical to TRBD1. Germline trimming cut 2 bases from V and 5 bases from J; bases unmatched to any gene: 8. CDR3 length equals 16 residues. Per the germline V gene, CDR1 is KGHSH and CDR2 is LQKENI. CDR3 sequence reads: CASSPLTGGINNEQFF. The DNA of the CDR3 is TGTGCCAGCTCACCATTAACAGGGGGGATAAACAATGAGCAGTTCTTC.

V gene TRBV5-6 combines with J gene TRBJ2-2, with a possible D match to TRBD2 (6 bases). Trimming removed 1 base at V and 8 bases at J, with 18 bases between. CDR1 SGHDT and CDR2 YYEEEE come from the germline V gene. The CDR3 runs 16 residues. The CDR3 reads CASSLNVGLAKGELFF. CDR3 nucleotides: TGTGCCAGCAGCTTGAATGTGGGGCTAGCGAAAGGGGAGCTGTTTTTT.

This clone occurred once. The chain uses TRBV6-2 or TRBV6-3 and TRBJ1-2, with D tentatively TRBD1 (5 bases). This CDR3 has 15 amino acids. The V end lost 5 bases, the J end lost 0 bases, and 13 bases lay between the germline ends. The V gene's germline CDR1 is MNHEY and CDR2 SVGEGT. The CDR3 sequence: CASSKDRAANYGYTF. CDR3 sequence (DNA): TGTGCCAGCAGTAAAGACAGAGCAGCTAACTATGGCTACACCTTC.

The rearrangement links TRBV5-1 to TRBJ2-1; 7 positions agree with TRBD1. Germline V gene data show CDR1 as SGHRS and CDR2 as YFSETQ. Germline trimming cut 0 bases from V and 3 bases from J; bases unmatched to any gene: 9. The CDR3 runs to 17 residues. The CDR3 coding sequence is TGCGCCAGCAGCTTGGTCGGCCCAGGGGGTGGCTACAATGAGCAGTTCTTC. This translates into CASSLVGPGGGYNEQFF.

CDR3: CASSQGGQGNQPQHF. The CDR3 nucleotides read TGTGCCAGCAGCCAGGGGGGACAGGGGAATCAGCCCCAGCATTTT. This sequence joins TRBV3-1 (or the pseudogene TRBV3-2) and TRBJ1-5; TRBD1 aligns across 10 bases. Germline V gene data show CDR1 as LGHDT and CDR2 as YNNKEL (reference sequence). The CDR3 totals 15 residues. Trimming at V came to 3 bases and at J to 4 bases, leaving 3 bases not matched to a gene.

The V gene is TRBV7-2, the J gene TRBJ1-2; D gene ambiguous. CDR1 is SGHTA and CDR2 is FQGNSA in the germline V gene. The ends were cut back, 5 bases at V and 4 bases at J, with 11 bases in the middle. The CDR3 has 13 residues. CDR3 nucleotide sequence: TGTGCCAGCAGCCCGTCAGGCTCCTATGGCTACACCTTC. This translates into CASSPSGSYGYTF.

CDR3 residues: CASRRGLAGGYNEQFF. DNA for the CDR3: TGTGCCAGCAGAAGGGGCCTAGCGGGAGGCTACAATGAGCAGTTCTTC. The rearrangement links TRBV5-5 to TRBJ2-1; 11 bases are shared with TRBD2. Losses at the gene ends were 5 bases for V and 3 bases for J; bases not matched to a gene: 7. From germline, CDR1 is SGHKS and CDR2 YYEKEE (reference sequence). This CDR3 comprises 16 residues.

The J gene is TRBJ2-7, the V gene TRBV11-3; 7 bases are a match to TRBD2. This CDR3 spans 15 amino acids. Germline loops: CDR1 SGHNT, CDR2 YENEEA. The V segment lost 4 bases and the J segment 0 bases; nucleotides outside the gene matches: 6. DNA for the CDR3: TGTGCCAGCAGCTCTAAGCGGGGCCCCTCCTACGAGCAGTACTTC. This sequence encodes CASSSKRGPSYEQYF.

This clone was counted a few times. The CDR3 region is CASRGLNTEAFF. In nucleotides, the CDR3 is TGTGCCAGTCGGGGACTCAACACTGAAGCTTTCTTT. The chain joins TRBV3-1 (or the pseudogene TRBV3-2) to TRBJ1-1, with D perhaps matching TRBD1 (5 bases). Trimming pared 9 bases from V and 2 bases from J, leaving 10 bases between. The germline CDR1 and CDR2 sequences are LGHDT and YNNKEL (reference sequence). The CDR3 runs 12 residues.

The chain recombines TRBV18 with TRBJ2-2; 9 nucleotides line up with TRBD2. V lost 4 bases and J lost 2; bases outside the gene matches: 8. CDR3 length: 17 amino acids. The germline V gene has CDR1 KGHSH and CDR2 LQKENI. CDR3 residues: CASSQNSGSGNTGELFF. The CDR3, as DNA: TGTGCCAGCTCACAAAATAGCGGGAGTGGTAACACCGGGGAGCTGTTTTTT.

The chain carries TRBV7-9 and TRBJ1-1, with TRBD1 matching over 7 bases. With 2 bases clipped from V and 5 bases from J, the junction kept 5 bases outside the gene matches. Germline V gene lookup returns CDR1 SEHNR and CDR2 FQNEAQ (reference sequence). This CDR3 is 14 amino acids long. As DNA, the CDR3 is TGTGCCAGCAGCTTACTGGGACAGACAACTGAAGCTTTCTTT. Amino acid sequence: CASSLLGQTTEAFF.

The CDR3 DNA sequence: TGTGCCAGCAGTCACCCCGGCGCGGGACTAGCGGCGGGGATTGGTGAGCAGTACTTC. Protein sequence: CASSHPGAGLAAGIGEQYF. V usage is TRBV28 and J usage is TRBJ2-7; 11 nucleotides line up with TRBD2. V lost 5 bases and J lost 7; bases outside the gene matches: 22. Germline assignment: CDR1 MDHEN and CDR2 SYDVKM. The CDR3 extends over 19 amino acids.

The chain joins TRBV6-5 to TRBJ1-2; 7 positions agree with TRBD1. CDR1 and CDR2 from the germline V gene are MNHEY and SVGAGI. This CDR3 contains 14 residues. The V and J ends lost 7 bases and 5 bases, in that order; junction bases with no gene match: 10. The CDR3 DNA follows: TGTGCCAGCAACTCGGGACAGCGATCTTATGGCTACACCTTC. Protein: CASNSGQRSYGYTF.

CDR3 region: CAIGGLSNQPQHF. The CDR3 DNA follows: TGTGCCATCGGGGGACTTAGCAATCAGCCCCAGCATTTT. This chain joins TRBV10-3 and TRBJ1-5, with D maybe TRBD1 (5 bases). Trimming pared 8 bases from V and 0 bases from J, leaving 8 bases between. The germline V gene has CDR1 ENHRY and CDR2 SYGVKD. There are 13 residues in the CDR3.